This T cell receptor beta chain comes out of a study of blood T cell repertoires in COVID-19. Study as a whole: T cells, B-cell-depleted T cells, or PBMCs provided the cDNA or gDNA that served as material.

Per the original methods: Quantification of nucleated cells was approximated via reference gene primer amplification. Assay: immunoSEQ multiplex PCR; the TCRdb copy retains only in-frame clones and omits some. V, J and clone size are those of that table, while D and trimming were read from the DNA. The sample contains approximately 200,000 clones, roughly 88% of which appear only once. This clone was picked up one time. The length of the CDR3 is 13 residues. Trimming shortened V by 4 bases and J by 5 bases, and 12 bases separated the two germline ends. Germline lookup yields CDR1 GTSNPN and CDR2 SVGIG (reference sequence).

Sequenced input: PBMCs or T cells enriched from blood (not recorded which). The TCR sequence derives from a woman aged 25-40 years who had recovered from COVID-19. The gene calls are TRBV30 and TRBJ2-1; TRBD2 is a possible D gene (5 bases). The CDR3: CAWTQRTDNEQFF. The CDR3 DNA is TGTGCCTGGACGCAGCGGACCGACAATGAGCAGTTCTTC.